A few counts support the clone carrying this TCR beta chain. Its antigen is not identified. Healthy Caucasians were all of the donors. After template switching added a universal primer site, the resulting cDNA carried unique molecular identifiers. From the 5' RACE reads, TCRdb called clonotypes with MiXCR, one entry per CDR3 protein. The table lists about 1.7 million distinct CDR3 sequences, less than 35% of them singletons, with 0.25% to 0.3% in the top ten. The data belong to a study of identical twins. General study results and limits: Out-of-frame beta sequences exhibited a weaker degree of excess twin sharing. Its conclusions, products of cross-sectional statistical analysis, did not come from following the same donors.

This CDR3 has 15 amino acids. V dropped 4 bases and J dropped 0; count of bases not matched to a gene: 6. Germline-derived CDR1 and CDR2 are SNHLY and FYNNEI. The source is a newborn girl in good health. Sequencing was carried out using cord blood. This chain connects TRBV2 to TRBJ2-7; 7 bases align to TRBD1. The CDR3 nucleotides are TGTGCCAGCAGTGTATATGGGGACAGCTCCTACGAGCAGTACTTC. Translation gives CASSVYGDSSYEQYF.